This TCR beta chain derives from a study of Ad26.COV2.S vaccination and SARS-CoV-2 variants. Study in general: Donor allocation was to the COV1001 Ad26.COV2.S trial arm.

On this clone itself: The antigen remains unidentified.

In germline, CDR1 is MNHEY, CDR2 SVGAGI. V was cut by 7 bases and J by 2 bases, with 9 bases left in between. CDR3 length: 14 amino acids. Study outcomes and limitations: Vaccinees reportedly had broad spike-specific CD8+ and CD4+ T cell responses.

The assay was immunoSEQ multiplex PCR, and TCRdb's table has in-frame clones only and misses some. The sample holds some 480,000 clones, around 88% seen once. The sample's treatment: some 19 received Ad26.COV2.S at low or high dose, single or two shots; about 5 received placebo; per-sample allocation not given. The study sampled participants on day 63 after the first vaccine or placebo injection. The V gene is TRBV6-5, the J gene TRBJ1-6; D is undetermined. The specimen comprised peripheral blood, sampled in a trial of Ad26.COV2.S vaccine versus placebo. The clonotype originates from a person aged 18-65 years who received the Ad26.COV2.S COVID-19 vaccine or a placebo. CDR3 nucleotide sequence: TGTGCCAGCAAACGGGAGGCCTATAATTCACCCCTCCACTTT. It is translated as CASKREAYNSPLHF.